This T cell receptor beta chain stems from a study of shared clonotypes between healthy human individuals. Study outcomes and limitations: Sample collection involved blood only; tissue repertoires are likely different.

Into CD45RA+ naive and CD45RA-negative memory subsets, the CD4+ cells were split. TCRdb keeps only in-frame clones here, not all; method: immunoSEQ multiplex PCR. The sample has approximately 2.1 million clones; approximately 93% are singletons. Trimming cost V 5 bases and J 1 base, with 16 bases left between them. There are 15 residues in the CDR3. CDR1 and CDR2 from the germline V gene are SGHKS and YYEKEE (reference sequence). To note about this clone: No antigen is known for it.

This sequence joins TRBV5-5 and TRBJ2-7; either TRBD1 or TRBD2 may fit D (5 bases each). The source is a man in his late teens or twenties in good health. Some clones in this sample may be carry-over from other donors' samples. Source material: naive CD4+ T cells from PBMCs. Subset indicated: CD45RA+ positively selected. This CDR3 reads CASSRPHGTSYEQYF. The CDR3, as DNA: TGTGCCAGCAGTAGACCCCACGGGACGTCCTACGAGCAGTACTTC. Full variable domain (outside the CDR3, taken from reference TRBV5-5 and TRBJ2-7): DAGVTQSPTHLIKTRGQQVTLRCSPISGHKSVSWYQQVLGQGPQFIFQYYEKEERGRGNFPDRFSARQFPNYSSELNVNALLLGDSALYLCASSRPHGTSYEQYFGPGTRLTVT.